The 21 T cell receptor beta chains presented below share a single source sample, sequenced in a study of CD8+ T cells in alopecia areata. Extracted RNA was reverse transcribed, and the resulting cDNA served as sequencing template. Clones were read by immunoSEQ multiplex PCR, and TCRdb kept only the in-frame ones, dropping some. The table records around 190,000 clones, around 50% of them present only once. The sequenced sample consisted of CD8+ T cells sorted from blood. These receptor sequences come from a human donor in good health.

This clone was detected a few times. The rearrangement joins TRBV13 to TRBJ1-1; tentatively, D is TRBD1 (6 bases). Germline lookup yields CDR1 PRHDT and CDR2 FYEKMQ (reference sequence). V dropped 1 base and J dropped 10 bases, with 10 bases sitting between them. CDR3 length: 12 residues. The CDR3 nucleotides are TGTGCCAGCAGCTTAGTAGCGGGGGCAGCTTTCTTT. Protein sequence: CASSLVAGAAFF.

This chain uses TRBV27 with TRBJ2-3; D is ambiguous. V was clipped by 5 bases and J by 3 bases, with 18 bases between them. The germline CDR1 and CDR2 sequences are MNHEY and SMNVEV (reference sequence). CDR3 length: 16 residues. The CDR3 region is CASSRSPYEATDTQYF. DNA of the CDR3: TGTGCCAGCAGTAGAAGCCCTTACGAGGCGACAGATACGCAGTATTTT.

The chain carries TRBV29-1 and TRBJ1-4; D gene uncertain. Trimming took off 7 bases at V and 4 bases at J, with 10 bases between the two ends. Per the germline V gene, CDR1 is SQVTM and CDR2 is ANQGSEA. This CDR3 has 12 amino acids. CDR3 sequence reads: CSARSGNEKLFF. CDR3 DNA sequence: TGCAGCGCTAGATCGGGTAATGAAAAACTGTTTTTT.

The chain couples TRBV4-2 to TRBJ2-3, with a possible D match to TRBD1 (6 bases). Trimming took off 3 bases at V and 3 bases at J, with 16 bases between the two ends. CDR1 is LGHNA, CDR2 YNFKEQ, per germline. The CDR3 length is 16 residues. As DNA, the CDR3 is TGTGCCAGCAGCCAGGAAACAGGGTTGGGGACAGATACGCAGTATTTT. This gives the protein CASSQETGLGTDTQYF.

This clone was observed a few times. CDR3 DNA sequence: TGCAGCGTCCTCATCCCGGCCTACGAGCAGTACTTC. Residues: CSVLIPAYEQYF. This chain uses TRBV29-1 with TRBJ2-7; D gene ambiguous. The CDR3 has 12 amino acids. V was shortened by 6 bases and J by 2 bases, with 11 bases between the two germline ends. Germline V gives CDR1 SQVTM, CDR2 ANQGSEA.

This clone showed up just a few times. This chain links TRBV4-1 with TRBJ1-1, with TRBD1 matching 7 bases. From germline, CDR1 is MGHRA and CDR2 YSYEKL. The CDR3 sequence is 14 residues long. The ends lost 3 bases at V and 3 bases at J; junction bases unmatched: 4. The CDR3 DNA reads TGCGCCAGCAGCCACGTTCAGGGGGACACTGAAGCTTTCTTT. Translated: CASSHVQGDTEAFF.

A note on this clone: Its ends do not fully match the called genes, so a read error is possible. The chain combines TRBV12-5 with TRBJ2-1; 8 bases fit TRBD1. The CDR3 contains 15 residues. Looked up from germline, CDR1 is LGHNT and CDR2 is FRNRAP. The CDR3 sequence is CASGLGTGFYDEQFF. The CDR3 bases are TGTGCTAGTGGTTTGGGGACAGGGTTCTACGATGAGCAGTTCTTC.

This chain joins TRBV19 and TRBJ1-1; D gene unclear. This CDR3 has 14 amino acids. Germline CDR1 LNHDA, CDR2 SQIVND (reference sequence). V gave up 5 bases and J gave up 1 base, with 11 bases separating them. CDR3 DNA: TGTGCCAGTAGTCAAGGGAGTACGAACACTGAAGCTTTCTTT. It translates to CASSQGSTNTEAFF.

V and J are TRBV9 and TRBJ2-3, with D maybe TRBD2 (6 bases). The CDR3 contains 14 residues. Deletions cut 5 bases from V and 1 base from J, with 11 bases between. Germline CDR1 reads SGDLS; CDR2 reads YYNGEE. This chain's CDR3 is CASRGDFRTDTQYF. The CDR3 region has the DNA TGTGCCAGCAGGGGGGACTTCCGCACAGATACGCAGTATTTT.

The chain joins TRBV27 to TRBJ1-5; TRBD1 matches at 7 bases. V gave up 3 bases and J gave up 5 bases; unmatched junction bases: 1. CDR1 is MNHEY, CDR2 SMNVEV, per germline (reference sequence). The CDR3 runs to 13 residues. CDR3 nucleotides: TGTGCCAGCAGTTTCAGGGGGGATCAGCCCCAGCATTTT. Translating gives CASSFRGDQPQHF.

This chain joins TRBV4-1 and TRBJ2-5; TRBD1 matches 8 bases. The junction had 3 bases not matched to a gene; V was cut back by 4 bases and J by 2 bases. This CDR3 comprises 14 residues. Germline V lookup: CDR1 MGHRA, CDR2 YSYEKL. CDR3 sequence (DNA): TGCGCCAGCAGCCGGACAGGGCCTCAAGAGACCCAGTACTTC. Its protein product is CASSRTGPQETQYF.

This chain joins TRBV2 and TRBJ1-2, with D perhaps TRBD1 (5 bases). The germline V gene has CDR1 SNHLY and CDR2 FYNNEI. V lost 7 bases to trimming and J lost 6 bases, with 15 bases between them. The CDR3 is 13 amino acids. This CDR3 reads CASTPVDKNGYTF. The CDR3 DNA is TGTGCCAGCACCCCGGTGGACAAAAATGGCTACACCTTC. The full variable domain, its missing parts supplied by reference TRBV2 and TRBJ1-2, is EPEVTQTPSHQVTQMGQEVILRCVPISNHLYFYWYRQILGQKVEFLVSFYNNEISEKSEIFDDQFSVERPDGSNFTLKIRSTKLEDSAMYFCASTPVDKNGYTFGSGTRLTVV.

The chain recombines TRBV2 with TRBJ2-3; 13 bases align to TRBD2. Looked up from germline, CDR1 is SNHLY and CDR2 is FYNNEI. V trimming: 2 bases; J trimming: 3 bases; junction bases outside the gene matches: 8. The CDR3 consists of 18 residues. DNA for the CDR3: TGTGCCAGCAGTGAACTTGACGGGACTAGCGGGACGACAGATACGCAGTATTTT. Translating it yields CASSELDGTSGTTDTQYF.

This clone has a count of ten or more. The chain recombines TRBV5-6 with TRBJ2-7; D is perhaps TRBD2 (5 bases). This CDR3 contains 15 residues. With 4 bases removed from V and 1 base from J, the gap between germline ends came to 15 bases. Looked up from germline, CDR1 is SGHDT and CDR2 is YYEEEE. The CDR3 coding sequence is TGTGCCAGCAGCCCCTCCTTGGGCGGGTCCTACGAGCAGTACTTC. This encodes CASSPSLGGSYEQYF.

This clone was observed a few times. The chain couples TRBV29-1 to TRBJ2-1; D tentatively fits TRBD1 or TRBD2 (5 bases each). The CDR3 contains 13 residues. CDR1 SQVTM and CDR2 ANQGSEA come from the germline V gene. Trimming pared 6 bases from V and 3 bases from J, leaving 12 bases between. The CDR3, as DNA: TGCAGCGTAGCTGGGGGTGTCTACAATGAGCAGTTCTTC. Protein: CSVAGGVYNEQFF.

The rearrangement uses TRBV27 and TRBJ2-2; D possibly corresponds to TRBD2 (5 bases). Trimming took 4 bases from V and 0 from J, leaving 12 bases between them. This CDR3 is 16 amino acids long. Germline V gene data show CDR1 as MNHEY and CDR2 as SMNVEV (reference sequence). The CDR3 here is CASSSDFSSNTGELFF. In DNA, the CDR3 is TGTGCCAGCAGTTCGGACTTTTCCTCGAACACCGGGGAGCTGTTTTTT.

The V and J genes are TRBV4-1 and TRBJ2-4; D is unresolved. This CDR3 has 14 residues. Deletions cut 6 bases from V and 2 bases from J, with 11 bases between. Germline V lookup: CDR1 MGHRA, CDR2 YSYEKL. CDR3: CASRSPGTKNIQYF. Written as DNA, the CDR3 is TGCGCCAGCAGGTCGCCTGGTACCAAAAACATTCAGTACTTC.

The rearrangement joins TRBV5-8 to TRBJ2-7; 7 nucleotides line up with TRBD2. The CDR3 contains 13 residues. The V gene's germline CDR1 is SGHTS and CDR2 YDEGEE. Trimming took 5 bases from V and 3 from J; bases not matched to a gene: 5. This CDR3 is CASRMGGSYEQYF. Written as DNA, the CDR3 is TGTGCCAGCAGGATGGGAGGGAGCTACGAGCAGTACTTC.

This clone was detected only a few times. The V and J genes are TRBV25-1 and TRBJ1-2; D unclear. This CDR3 is 14 amino acids long. The ends were cut back, 1 base at V and 8 bases at J, with 14 bases in the middle. Germline CDR1 is MGHDK and CDR2 is SYGVNS. In nucleotides, the CDR3 is TGTGCCAGCAGTGAATGGAACACCCGGGGAGGCTACACCTTC. Its translation: CASSEWNTRGGYTF.

The chain uses TRBV4-1 and TRBJ1-2, with D perhaps matching TRBD1 (6 bases). The V end lost 1 base, the J end lost 4 bases, and 13 bases lay between the germline ends. Germline assignment: CDR1 MGHRA and CDR2 YSYEKL. This CDR3 is 15 amino acids long. In nucleotides, the CDR3 is TGCGCCAGCAGCCAAGTTCCGGGGGCCGTCTATGGCTACACCTTC. Translation gives CASSQVPGAVYGYTF.

The chain couples TRBV9 to TRBJ2-5; D is perhaps TRBD2 (6 bases). V lost 3 bases and J lost 2, with 11 bases in between. Looked up from germline, CDR1 is SGDLS and CDR2 is YYNGEE. The CDR3 covers 14 residues. CDR3 amino acids: CASSAGTLQETQYF. DNA of the CDR3: TGTGCCAGCAGCGCAGGGACTTTACAAGAGACCCAGTACTTC.